The rows below give T cell receptor beta chains drawn from one sample of a study of lymphopenia after photon versus proton radiotherapy. The table came from immunoSEQ multiplex PCR; TCRdb's copy has only in-frame clones and leaves some out. The sample lists 60,000 to 75,000 clones, approximately 84% occurring once. The source material was peripheral blood, sampled from a patient treated with photon-based radiotherapy. These receptors all come from a man between 35 and 55 years old with gastric cancer. Each CDR3 is given with its conserved first and last residue. The D gene is left open where the match is weak. A row's size may be missing; if present it is once, few, many or a size class.

DNA: TGTGCCAGCAGTGAAGGGACAGGGAACTCTGGAAACACCATATATTTT
CDR3: CASSEGTGNSGNTIYF
J: TRBJ1-3
V: TRBV2
size: .
D: TRBD1

DNA: TGTGCCAGCACCATAGGGACAGGGGTTGGATGGGAGCAGTACTTC
CDR3: CASTIGTGVGWEQYF
J: TRBJ2-7
V: TRBV9
size: .
D: TRBD1

DNA: TGTGCCAGCTCACCAGAGGGGTCTCATAATTCACCCCTCCACTTT
CDR3: CASSPEGSHNSPLHF
J: TRBJ1-6
V: TRBV18
size: .
D: .

DNA: TGTGCCAGCAGCTTAGGTCAGGGGTGGGGTTCACCCCTCCACTTT
CDR3: CASSLGQGWGSPLHF
J: TRBJ1-6
V: TRBV7-6
size: few
D: .

DNA: TGTGCTAGTGGTTTGAATGTAGGGGAGATCATTAATGAAAAACTGTTTTTT
CDR3: CASGLNVGEIINEKLFF
J: TRBJ1-4
V: TRBV12-5
size: once
D: .

DNA: TGTGCCAGCAGCCCACTTAAAGGAGATTCACCCCTCCACTTT
CDR3: CASSPLKGDSPLHF
J: TRBJ1-6
V: TRBV7-9
size: few
D: .

DNA: TGCGCCAGCAGCCCCCGCCGAGGGCCGAAAGGAGAGACCCAGTACTTC
CDR3: CASSPRRGPKGETQYF
J: TRBJ2-5
V: TRBV4-1
size: .
D: .

DNA: TGCGCCAGCACCCGAGGGACTAGCGGTGAGACCCAGTACTTC
CDR3: CASTRGTSGETQYF
J: TRBJ2-5
V: TRBV5-1
size: once
D: TRBD2

DNA: TGTGCCGGGGGGACAGGGCTCCGGAACACTGAAGCTTTCTTT
CDR3: CAGGTGLRNTEAFF
J: TRBJ1-1
V: TRBV5-8
size: .
D: TRBD1

DNA: TGTGCCAGCAGCTTAGTTCGCAGGGGGCCTAACACCGGGGAGCTGTTTTTT
CDR3: CASSLVRRGPNTGELFF
J: TRBJ2-2
V: TRBV7-6
size: .
D: TRBD1

DNA: TGTGCCAGTAGTTCCCGGGGGAGGGAAACCGGGGGCAATCAGCCCCAGCATTTT
CDR3: CASSSRGRETGGNQPQHF
J: TRBJ1-5
V: TRBV19
size: .
D: .

DNA: TGTGCCAGCAGTTCTCACGAAATCGTCTACGAGCAGTACTTC
CDR3: CASSSHEIVYEQYF
J: TRBJ2-7
V: TRBV27
size: .
D: .

DNA: TGCAGCGTTACTAGCGGGGGGGGCTCCTACGAGCAGTACTTC
CDR3: CSVTSGGGSYEQYF
J: TRBJ2-7
V: TRBV29-1
size: .
D: TRBD2

DNA: TGTGCCATCAGTGAGGACAACGTAAACAATGAGCAGTTCTTC
CDR3: CAISEDNVNNEQFF
J: TRBJ2-1
V: TRBV10-3
size: once
D: .

DNA: TGTGCCTGGACCGGGACAGGGGGCAAGGTTCAGTTCTTC
CDR3: CAWTGTGGKVQFF
J: TRBJ2-1
V: TRBV30
size: .
D: TRBD1

DNA: TGTGCCAGCTCACCTAGGCAGGCACCGAACACTGAAGCTTTCTTT
CDR3: CASSPRQAPNTEAFF
J: TRBJ1-1
V: TRBV18
size: .
D: .

DNA: TGTGCCTGGAGTGAGGGGGGTCGACTGTTGGACACCATATATTTT
CDR3: CAWSEGGRLLDTIYF
J: TRBJ1-3
V: TRBV30
size: .
D: .

DNA: TGTGCCAGCAGCCCGAAGTTCCGGGACAGGCCATCAAGCTCCTACAATGAGCAGTTCTTC
CDR3: CASSPKFRDRPSSSYNEQFF
J: TRBJ2-1
V: TRBV14
size: .
D: TRBD1

DNA: TGTGCCAGCAGCTTGAGCGCGGGTCAGCCCCAGCATTTT
CDR3: CASSLSAGQPQHF
J: TRBJ1-5
V: TRBV2
size: once
D: .

DNA: TGTGCCAGCAGCTTGGACAGGAATGGCTACACCTTC
CDR3: CASSLDRNGYTF
J: TRBJ1-2
V: TRBV5-4
size: .
D: .

DNA: TGTGCCAGCACCTCGTACAGCACTAACTATGGCTACACCTTC
CDR3: CASTSYSTNYGYTF
J: TRBJ1-2
V: TRBV5-4
size: .
D: .

DNA: TGTGCCAGCAGTTTATCGACGAGACCCCGGACTGAGCAGTTCTTC
CDR3: CASSLSTRPRTEQFF
J: TRBJ2-1
V: TRBV28
size: .
D: .

DNA: TGTGCCAGCAGCCCTAGGGATTCGGGGGGAGCTTTCTTT
CDR3: CASSPRDSGGAFF
J: TRBJ1-1
V: TRBV4-2
size: .
D: .

DNA: TGTGCCAGCAGAGACAGGCTGAACGAGCAGTACTTC
CDR3: CASRDRLNEQYF
J: TRBJ2-7
V: TRBV6-1
size: .
D: .

DNA: TGTGCCAGCTCACCCAACACCGAGAACACTGAAGCTTTCTTT
CDR3: CASSPNTENTEAFF
J: TRBJ1-1
V: TRBV18
size: .
D: .

DNA: TGTGCCAGCAGCGGGGGACAGGTGACCACCGGGGAGCTGTTTTTT
CDR3: CASSGGQVTTGELFF
J: TRBJ2-2
V: TRBV11-3
size: .
D: TRBD1

DNA: TGTGCCAGCAGGCCCCAGGTACCTGAAGCTTTCTTT
CDR3: CASRPQVPEAFF
J: TRBJ1-1
V: TRBV2
size: .
D: .

DNA: TGTGCCAGCAGCGGATTCCGGGACCAGGGAAACATTCAGTACTTC
CDR3: CASSGFRDQGNIQYF
J: TRBJ2-4
V: TRBV9
size: once
D: .

DNA: TGTGCCAGCAGTTTCGCGGGCCCCGGGGACACTGAAGCTTTCTTT
CDR3: CASSFAGPGDTEAFF
J: TRBJ1-1
V: TRBV28
size: .
D: .

DNA: TGTGCCAGCTCACCGCCATACACAGATACGCAGTATTTT
CDR3: CASSPPYTDTQYF
J: TRBJ2-3
V: TRBV18
size: .
D: .

DNA: TGCAGCGTTGAAGCGCACAGGGGGCCATACACCGGGGAGCTGTTTTTT
CDR3: CSVEAHRGPYTGELFF
J: TRBJ2-2
V: TRBV29-1
size: .
D: TRBD1

DNA: TGTGCCAGCAGCCCAAGCACAGATACGCAGTATTTT
CDR3: CASSPSTDTQYF
J: TRBJ2-3
V: TRBV11-2
size: .
D: .

DNA: TGCGCCAGCAGCTTGGAGGGCAGCACAGATACGCAGTATTTT
CDR3: CASSLEGSTDTQYF
J: TRBJ2-3
V: TRBV5-1
size: .
D: .

DNA: TGTGCCAGCAGCTTAGAGAGCAGGGTACATGGCTACACCTTC
CDR3: CASSLESRVHGYTF
J: TRBJ1-2
V: TRBV5-6
size: .
D: .

DNA: TGTGCCAGCAGTTTAGGGAACACTAATTCACCCCTCCACTTT
CDR3: CASSLGNTNSPLHF
J: TRBJ1-6
V: TRBV27
size: few
D: .

DNA: TGTGCCAGCAGTTTATCCGGGCGGGGAGAGACCCAGTACTTC
CDR3: CASSLSGRGETQYF
J: TRBJ2-5
V: TRBV27
size: once
D: .

DNA: TGCGCCAGCAGCCAGGCCGACTGGGGCAATGAAAAACTGTTTTTT
CDR3: CASSQADWGNEKLFF
J: TRBJ1-4
V: TRBV4-1
size: .
D: .

DNA: TGTGCCAGCAGTGAAAGTAGGATCGTCGGGGAGCTGTTTTTT
CDR3: CASSESRIVGELFF
J: TRBJ2-2
V: TRBV6-1
size: .
D: .

DNA: TGTGCCAGCAGCTTAGTCCGTGGTGAAGCTTTCTTT
CDR3: CASSLVRGEAFF
J: TRBJ1-1
V: TRBV7-9
size: .
D: .

DNA: TGTGCCAGCAGTGACGGGACTAGCGGGGGGGCAGATACGCAGTATTTT
CDR3: CASSDGTSGGADTQYF
J: TRBJ2-3
V: TRBV6-4
size: medium-sized
D: TRBD2

DNA: TGTGCCAGCAGCCCAGGACAGGCCATCCAGCCCCAGCATTTT
CDR3: CASSPGQAIQPQHF
J: TRBJ1-5
V: TRBV9
size: .
D: TRBD1

DNA: TGTGCCAGCAGCGTAGGGGACAGCAACTATGGCTACACCTTC
CDR3: CASSVGDSNYGYTF
J: TRBJ1-2
V: TRBV9
size: .
D: TRBD1

DNA: TGTGCCAGCAGCTCCTGGACTGGCACCGGGGAGCTGTTTTTT
CDR3: CASSSWTGTGELFF
J: TRBJ2-2
V: TRBV9
size: .
D: .

DNA: TGTGCCAGCAAATCGACTAGCGGGGATTACAATGAGCAGTTCTTC
CDR3: CASKSTSGDYNEQFF
J: TRBJ2-1
V: TRBV2
size: .
D: TRBD2

DNA: TGTGCCAGCAGCCCCAGACAGGGGGAAGAGACCCAGTACTTC
CDR3: CASSPRQGEETQYF
J: TRBJ2-5
V: TRBV9
size: .
D: TRBD1

DNA: TGTGCCAGCAGCCGGACTACCTACACCGGGGAGCTGTTTTTT
CDR3: CASSRTTYTGELFF
J: TRBJ2-2
V: TRBV28
size: .
D: .

DNA: TGTGCCAGCAGTGTCCTCCGGGCGGCCGGCCACGAGCAGTACTTC
CDR3: CASSVLRAAGHEQYF
J: TRBJ2-7
V: TRBV6-1
size: .
D: .